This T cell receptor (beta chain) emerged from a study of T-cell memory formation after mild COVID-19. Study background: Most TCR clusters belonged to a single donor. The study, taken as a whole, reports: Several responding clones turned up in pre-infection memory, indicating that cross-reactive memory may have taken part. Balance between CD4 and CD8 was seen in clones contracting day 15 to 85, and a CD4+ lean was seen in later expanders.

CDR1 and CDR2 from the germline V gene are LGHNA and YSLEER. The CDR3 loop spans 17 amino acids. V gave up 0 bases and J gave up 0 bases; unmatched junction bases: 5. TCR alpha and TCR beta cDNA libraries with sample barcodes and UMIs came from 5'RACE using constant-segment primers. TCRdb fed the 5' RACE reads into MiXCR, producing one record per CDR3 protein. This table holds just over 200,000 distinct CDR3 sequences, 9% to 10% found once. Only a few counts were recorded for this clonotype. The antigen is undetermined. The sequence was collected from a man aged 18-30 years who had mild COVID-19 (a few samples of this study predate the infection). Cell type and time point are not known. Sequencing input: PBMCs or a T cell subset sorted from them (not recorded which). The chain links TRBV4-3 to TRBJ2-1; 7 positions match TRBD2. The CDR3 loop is CASSQDWGGNSYNEQFF. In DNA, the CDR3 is TGCGCCAGCAGCCAAGATTGGGGGGGGAACTCCTACAATGAGCAGTTCTTC.